The 28 T cell receptor beta chains given below trace back to one sample, sequenced in a study of PD-1 blockade in mismatch repair-deficient tumors. Here immunoSEQ multiplex PCR was the method, and the copy in TCRdb shows in-frame clones only, minus some. The sample has approximately 38,000 clones, about 76% seen once. Material: peripheral blood, obtained 4 weeks after starting pembrolizumab. The receptors were sampled from an adult with mismatch repair-deficient cancer.

The chain joins TRBV30 to TRBJ1-3, with D unresolved. V lost 3 bases to trimming and J lost 6 bases, with 9 bases between them. CDR3 length: 12 residues. Germline CDR1 is GTSNPN and CDR2 is SVGIG (reference sequence). CDR3 DNA sequence: TGTGCCTGGAGACCCTTTGCAAACACCATATATTTT. Translated, it gives CAWRPFANTIYF. The whole variable domain, filled in from reference TRBV30 and TRBJ1-3, reads SQTIHQWPATLVQPVGSPLSLECTVEGTSNPNLYWYRQAAGRGLQLLFYSVGIGQISSEVPQNLSASRPQDRQFILSSKKLLLSDSGFYLCAWRPFANTIYFGEGSWLTVV.

This clone occurred once. This same CDR3 is encoded by further DNA sequences in the sample. The chain recombines TRBV15 with TRBJ2-3; D gene uncertain. Deletions cut 0 bases from V and 2 bases from J, with 3 bases between. The CDR3 runs to 13 residues. Germline V gene sequence: CDR1 LNHNV, CDR2 YYDKDF (reference sequence). The CDR3, as DNA: TGTGCCACCAGCAGAGAAGACACAGATACGCAGTATTTT. This gives the protein CATSREDTDTQYF.

V gene TRBV19 combines with J gene TRBJ1-4; 7 nucleotides line up with TRBD1. J lost 3 bases, V lost 9 bases, and 16 bases had no gene match. The CDR3 runs 17 residues. Germline CDR1 LNHDA, CDR2 SQIVND (reference sequence). As DNA, the CDR3 is TGTGCCAGCGCCTCAGCCACAGGGGTGGCGGCTAATGAAAAACTGTTTTTT. Translation gives CASASATGVAANEKLFF.

The V gene is TRBV19, the J gene TRBJ2-1, with no clear D. V lost 3 bases, J lost 5 bases, and 5 bases lay in between. The germline CDR1 and CDR2 sequences are LNHDA and SQIVND (reference sequence). This CDR3 comprises 12 residues. This CDR3 is CASSMMHNEQFF. CDR3 nucleotides: TGTGCCAGTAGTATGATGCACAATGAGCAGTTCTTC.

This clone was recorded only once. The chain has TRBV7-6 and TRBJ2-1; D perhaps matches TRBD1 (6 bases). There are 17 residues in the CDR3. Trimming pared 3 bases from V and 4 bases from J, leaving 19 bases between. Germline V gives CDR1 SGHVS, CDR2 FNYEAQ. The CDR3 nucleotides read TGTGCCAGCAGCTTGGATTTCTTACAGGGTGGGTACAATGAGCAGTTCTTC. Its translation is CASSLDFLQGGYNEQFF.

This chain links TRBV15 with TRBJ1-2, with 10 bases that match TRBD1. The CDR3 length is 15 residues. V shed 0 bases and J 4 bases; nucleotides not matched to a gene: 2. Germline CDR1 reads LNHNV; CDR2 reads YYDKDF (reference sequence). CDR3 bases: TGTGCCACCAGCAGAGAAAGACAGGGGGCCTATGGCTACACCTTC. Its protein product is CATSRERQGAYGYTF.

On this clone: One junction end disagrees with the germline gene, perhaps due to a read error. The chain combines TRBV2 with TRBJ2-7; 7 bases line up with TRBD2. The CDR3 spans 17 residues. Germline CDR1 and CDR2: SNHLY and FYNNEI. This CDR3 is CARSANPKGRVPYEQYF. For the CDR3, the DNA is TGTGCCAGAAGTGCGAACCCAAAGGGGAGGGTCCCCTACGAGCAGTACTTC.

V and J are TRBV12-5 and TRBJ2-1, with 9 bases aligning to TRBD2. The V gene's germline CDR1 is LGHNT and CDR2 FRNRAP. V lost 2 bases, J lost 0 bases, and 5 bases stayed unmatched. This CDR3 has 17 residues. The CDR3 DNA reads TGTGCTAGTGGTTTGAGTAGCGGGAGCGACTCCTACAATGAGCAGTTCTTC. Protein: CASGLSSGSDSYNEQFF.

This clone was counted once. V is TRBV30 and J is TRBJ2-4; D tentatively fits TRBD1 or TRBD2 (5 bases each). V was pared by 2 bases and J by 0 bases, with 11 bases between. The V gene's germline CDR1 is GTSNPN and CDR2 SVGIG (reference sequence). The CDR3 runs 15 residues. CDR3 DNA sequence: TGTGCCTGGAGTCGTGGGACCATAGCCAAAAACATTCAGTACTTC. Translating it yields CAWSRGTIAKNIQYF.

The V and J genes are TRBV30 and TRBJ2-7, with 7 bases lining up with TRBD2. Germline CDR1 and CDR2: GTSNPN and SVGIG (reference sequence). The ends lost 5 bases at V and 6 bases at J; junction bases unmatched: 16. The CDR3 is 15 residues long. CDR3 loop: CAWGVLPGTKGEQYF. CDR3 DNA: TGTGCCTGGGGGGTCCTTCCGGGGACTAAAGGCGAGCAGTACTTC.

The rearrangement uses TRBV29-1 and TRBJ2-3; 10 bases align to TRBD2. Losses at the gene ends were 4 bases for V and 1 base for J; bases not matched to a gene: 2. The CDR3 length is 14 residues. CDR1 and CDR2 from the germline V gene are SQVTM and ANQGSEA. The CDR3 loop is CSVGTSGRTDTQYF. CDR3 sequence (DNA): TGCAGCGTTGGGACTAGCGGCCGCACAGATACGCAGTATTTT.

The J gene is TRBJ2-1, the V gene TRBV4-3, with D perhaps TRBD2 (5 bases). Germline CDR1 LGHNA, CDR2 YSLEER. The CDR3 contains 14 residues. V was cut by 5 bases and J by 6 bases, with 14 bases left in between. The CDR3 sequence: CASSEGPPGNEQFF. CDR3 coding DNA: TGCGCCAGCAGCGAGGGCCCCCCGGGCAATGAGCAGTTCTTC.

This chain uses TRBV5-5 with TRBJ2-7; 10 bases match TRBD2. This CDR3 has 15 amino acids. Germline V lookup: CDR1 SGHKS, CDR2 YYEKEE (reference sequence). The V and J ends lost 3 bases and 7 bases, in that order; junction bases with no gene match: 10. CDR3 loop: CASSSRLAGPGEQYF. CDR3 nucleotides: TGTGCCAGCAGCTCAAGACTAGCGGGTCCTGGGGAGCAGTACTTC.

V and J are TRBV11-2 and TRBJ1-5; TRBD1 is a possible D gene (6 bases). V was trimmed by 3 bases and J by 0 bases, leaving 15 bases between them. Germline V CDR1 and CDR2: SGHAT, FQNNGV. This CDR3 contains 17 residues. The CDR3 sequence: CASSLGHPEDSNQPQHF. The CDR3 DNA is TGTGCCAGCAGCTTGGGACACCCCGAGGATAGCAATCAGCCCCAGCATTTT.

The sample holds a few counts of this clone. V and J are TRBV28 and TRBJ2-7; maybe TRBD1 (5 bases). V lost 7 bases and J lost 2, with 15 bases in between. This CDR3 is built from 14 residues. Germline V gene lookup returns CDR1 MDHEN and CDR2 SYDVKM. The CDR3 region is CASTLSGSPYEQYF. The CDR3 DNA reads as TGTGCCAGCACCCTATCAGGGTCCCCCTACGAGCAGTACTTC.

V gene TRBV7-9 combines with J gene TRBJ1-2; D perhaps matches TRBD1 (5 bases). Trimming pared 6 bases from V and 0 bases from J, leaving 11 bases between. In germline, CDR1 is SEHNR, CDR2 FQNEAQ (reference sequence). The CDR3 contains 14 residues. DNA for the CDR3: TGTGCCAGCAGGTCTGCGGGGGCTAACTATGGCTACACCTTC. Amino acid sequence: CASRSAGANYGYTF.

The rearrangement uses TRBV28 and TRBJ1-5; D perhaps matches TRBD1 (5 bases). Germline V gives CDR1 MDHEN, CDR2 SYDVKM. Trimming left V 2 bases short and J 4 bases short, with 9 bases between. The CDR3 has 14 amino acids. Here the CDR3 DNA reads TGTGCCAGCAGTTTAGGGGGGGAAAATCAGCCCCAGCATTTT. Encoded protein: CASSLGGENQPQHF.

The V call is TRBV11-2, the J call TRBJ2-5, with a possible D match to TRBD2 (7 bases). V lost 1 base and J 4 bases, leaving 13 bases between the germline ends. CDR3 length: 15 residues. The germline V gene has CDR1 SGHAT and CDR2 FQNNGV. As DNA, the CDR3 is TGTGCCAGCAGCTTAGGAGGGGGGGAGGCAGAGACCCAGTACTTC. Protein sequence: CASSLGGGEAETQYF.

The rearrangement uses TRBV29-1 and TRBJ2-7; TRBD2 is a possible D gene (6 bases). The CDR3 consists of 12 residues. CDR1 is SQVTM and CDR2 is ANQGSEA in the germline V gene. V was cut by 6 bases and J by 3 bases, with 12 bases left in between. The CDR3 DNA sequence: TGCAGCGTGGGCGGGGAGTACTACGAGCAGTACTTC. This gives the protein CSVGGEYYEQYF.

This clone appeared many times. The CDR3 loop reads CASSEQDRGRGYEQYF. The CDR3 DNA follows: TGCGCCAGCAGTGAGCAGGACAGGGGGCGAGGGTACGAGCAGTACTTC. The chain combines TRBV10-2 with TRBJ2-7; 11 bases are a match to TRBD1. CDR1 WSHSY and CDR2 SAAADI come from the germline V gene. After removal of 2 bases from V and 4 bases from J, the junction contained 7 bases not matched to a gene. This CDR3 comprises 16 residues.

This clone was seen a few times. J is TRBJ2-7 and V is TRBV18; the D is unclear. The V gene lost 6 bases and the J gene lost 4 bases, with 10 bases spanning the gap. The CDR3 covers 12 residues. CDR1 KGHSH and CDR2 LQKENI come from the germline V gene. CDR3 DNA: TGTGCCAGCTCTCTCCAGAAATACGAGCAGTACTTC. Protein product: CASSLQKYEQYF.

This chain uses TRBV25-1 with TRBJ2-7, with 9 bases that match TRBD2. This CDR3 spans 18 amino acids. J gave up 4 bases and V 1 base, and 14 bases lay outside the gene matches. The germline V gene has CDR1 MGHDK and CDR2 SYGVNS. CDR3 DNA: TGTGCCAGCAGTGAATCTTCGCGGGAGGGCCGTACCGTATACGAGCAGTACTTC. Translating gives CASSESSREGRTVYEQYF.

The chain uses TRBV29-1 and TRBJ2-3; 9 bases match TRBD1. After removal of 6 bases from V and 3 bases from J, the junction contained 7 bases not matched to a gene. There are 14 residues in the CDR3. Germline V gene lookup returns CDR1 SQVTM and CDR2 ANQGSEA. CDR3 in amino acids: CSVRGTGLTDTQYF. Written as DNA, the CDR3 is TGCAGCGTCCGCGGGACAGGGCTTACAGATACGCAGTATTTT.

The CDR3 nucleotides read TGTGCCAGCAGTTTAGACCAAACCTACGAGCAGTACTTC. It encodes CASSLDQTYEQYF. The chain couples TRBV27 to TRBJ2-7; no reliable D call. CDR1 is MNHEY, CDR2 SMNVEV, per germline (reference sequence). This CDR3 comprises 13 residues. Trimming removed 2 bases from V and 2 bases from J, with 7 bases in between.

The chain has TRBV6-1 and TRBJ2-1; no definite D call. Germline V gene data show CDR1 as MNHNS and CDR2 as SASEGT. Trimming took 4 bases from V and 3 from J, leaving 7 bases between them. This CDR3 has 13 residues. The CDR3 DNA sequence: TGTGCCAGCAGTGTAAGGAGCTACAATGAGCAGTTCTTC. Its translation: CASSVRSYNEQFF.

The gene calls are TRBV10-1 and TRBJ2-7; D may be TRBD2 (6 bases). The CDR3 contains 17 residues. V lost 0 bases, J lost 2 bases, and 17 bases lay in between. In germline, CDR1 is WNHNN, CDR2 SYGVQD (reference sequence). The CDR3 sequence is CASSESTPGLPAYEQYF. The CDR3 DNA reads TGCGCCAGCAGTGAGTCGACACCGGGACTTCCAGCCTACGAGCAGTACTTC.

This sequence joins TRBV5-4 and TRBJ2-3, with 8 nucleotides matching TRBD1. Germline CDR1 reads SGHNT; CDR2 reads YYREEE (reference sequence). The CDR3 length is 17 residues. With 1 base clipped from V and 5 bases from J, the junction kept 12 bases outside the gene matches. This CDR3 reads CASSLTGGGLVLDTQYF. The CDR3 DNA sequence: TGTGCCAGCAGCTTGACAGGGGGAGGATTAGTGTTAGATACGCAGTATTTT.

The chain carries TRBV4-2 and TRBJ2-1; 10 nucleotides match TRBD2. Germline loops: CDR1 LGHNA, CDR2 YNFKEQ. The CDR3 is 21 residues long. V gave up 3 bases and J gave up 3 bases; unmatched junction bases: 20. This CDR3 reads CASSQLTPRWTSGPYYNEQFF. The CDR3 nucleotides are TGTGCCAGCAGCCAGCTAACCCCCCGATGGACTAGCGGACCTTACTACAATGAGCAGTTCTTC.